This T cell receptor beta chain is drawn from a study of T cells in narcolepsy. Turning to the study itself: Patients with NT1 or NT2 and healthy control donors were enrolled. Points from the study as a whole: Autoreactive clone sequences were missing from some blood memory CD4+ repertoires. Autoreactive clonotypes reportedly recurred in blood of same and different patients, not controls.

Here immunoSEQ multiplex PCR was the method, and the copy in TCRdb shows in-frame clones only, minus some. The data show 27,000 or so clones, around three quarters seen once. Comment on this clone: The antigen is undetermined.

Trimming stripped 3 bases from V and 0 bases from J, with 5 bases between. The germline gives CDR1 SSHAT, CDR2 FNYEAQ (reference sequence). CDR3 length equals 13 residues. This chain connects TRBV7-7 to TRBJ1-1, with D uncertain. Sequenced sample: CD45RA- memory CD4+ T cells from PBMCs. This receptor was taken from a human donor with narcolepsy. This CDR3 is CASSLKVNTEAFF. The CDR3 nucleotides are TGTGCCAGCAGCTTGAAGGTGAACACTGAAGCTTTCTTT. Using reference TRBV7-7 and TRBJ1-1 for the parts outside the CDR3, the full variable domain is GAGVSQSPRYKVTKRGQDVTLRCDPISSHATLYWYQQALGQGPEFLTYFNYEAQPDKSGLPSDRFSAERPEGSISTLTIQRTEQRDSAMYRCASSLKVNTEAFFGQGTRLTVV.